The rows below give T cell receptor beta chains drawn from one sample of a study of beta chain features in type 1 diabetes. Repertoires were generated with immunoSEQ multiplex PCR, while TCRdb's copy carries only in-frame clones and drops some. Of 850,000 to 900,000 clones listed, roughly a sixth are singletons. Sequencing was carried out using naive CD4+ T cells from blood. The receptors originated from a young woman in good health. Both conserved end residues are part of each CDR3. Each record gives: CDR3 DNA, CDR3 protein, V gene, D gene, clone size, J gene. A D gene is named only where the DNA matches it firmly. The listing skips clone size in some rows; elsewhere it reads once, few, many or a size class.

cdr3_nt: TGTGCCAGCAGCGGGACAGTCTCCTCCTACGAGCAGTACTTC
cdr3_aa: CASSGTVSSYEQYF
v_call: TRBV7-2
d_call: TRBD1
clone_size: NA
j_call: TRBJ2-7

cdr3_nt: TGTGCCAGCAGCTCGCCTAGCGGGAGGTTCGACAATGAGCAGTTCTTC
cdr3_aa: CASSSPSGRFDNEQFF
v_call: TRBV7-9
d_call: TRBD2
clone_size: NA
j_call: TRBJ2-1

cdr3_nt: TGTGCCAGCAGCTTAGGACTAGCTAACCAAGAGACCCAGTACTTC
cdr3_aa: CASSLGLANQETQYF
v_call: TRBV7-2
d_call: TRBD2
clone_size: NA
j_call: TRBJ2-5

cdr3_nt: TGCAGTGCCCCCATCCAAGAGACCCAGTACTTC
cdr3_aa: CSAPIQETQYF
v_call: TRBV20-1
d_call: NA
clone_size: NA
j_call: TRBJ2-5

cdr3_nt: TGCGCCAGCAGCCAAGATTGGCTTGCGGGGGACACCGGGGAGCTGTTTTTT
cdr3_aa: CASSQDWLAGDTGELFF
v_call: TRBV4-3
d_call: TRBD2
clone_size: few
j_call: TRBJ2-2

cdr3_nt: TGTGCCAGCAGTTACAGGGGGCAAGAGACCCAGTACTTC
cdr3_aa: CASSYRGQETQYF
v_call: TRBV25-1
d_call: TRBD1
clone_size: NA
j_call: TRBJ2-5

cdr3_nt: TGTGCCAGCAGCTTAGATCGAAGCGGGAGGCTCAATGAGCAGTTCTTC
cdr3_aa: CASSLDRSGRLNEQFF
v_call: TRBV11-2
d_call: TRBD2
clone_size: few
j_call: TRBJ2-1

cdr3_nt: TGTGCCAGCTCACCTACAGGACAGGGCTACGAGCAGTACTTC
cdr3_aa: CASSPTGQGYEQYF
v_call: TRBV18
d_call: TRBD1
clone_size: NA
j_call: TRBJ2-7

cdr3_nt: TGTGCCAGCAGCCAAGATCTAGCGGACGCCCCAGAGACCCAGTACTTC
cdr3_aa: CASSQDLADAPETQYF
v_call: TRBV4-2
d_call: TRBD2
clone_size: NA
j_call: TRBJ2-5

cdr3_nt: TGTGCCAGCACCTCGGAGTTAGCTGGAAACACCATATATTTT
cdr3_aa: CASTSELAGNTIYF
v_call: TRBV6-1
d_call: NA
clone_size: NA
j_call: TRBJ1-3

cdr3_nt: TGTGCCAGCAGCACACGACAGGGAATGAACACTGAAGCTTTCTTT
cdr3_aa: CASSTRQGMNTEAFF
v_call: TRBV7-9
d_call: TRBD1
clone_size: few
j_call: TRBJ1-1

cdr3_nt: TGTGCCAGCAGCCTTGGAATAACAGAGACCCAGTACTTC
cdr3_aa: CASSLGITETQYF
v_call: TRBV11-2
d_call: NA
clone_size: NA
j_call: TRBJ2-5

cdr3_nt: TGTGCCAGCAGCTTAGTGTATGGGGGGAACACTGAAGCTTTCTTT
cdr3_aa: CASSLVYGGNTEAFF
v_call: TRBV7-2
d_call: NA
clone_size: few
j_call: TRBJ1-1

cdr3_nt: TGTGCCAGCAGCCTTTCCACTGGCGAGACCCAGTACTTC
cdr3_aa: CASSLSTGETQYF
v_call: TRBV7-9
d_call: NA
clone_size: NA
j_call: TRBJ2-5

cdr3_nt: TGTGCCAGCAGCGGGATGGGGGTCCCGGAGACCCAGTACTTC
cdr3_aa: CASSGMGVPETQYF
v_call: TRBV5-6
d_call: NA
clone_size: NA
j_call: TRBJ2-5

cdr3_nt: TGTGCCAGCAGTTTAAGGTTCTACGAGCAGTACTTC
cdr3_aa: CASSLRFYEQYF
v_call: TRBV28
d_call: NA
clone_size: few
j_call: TRBJ2-7